Each of the 8 T cell receptor beta chains below was sequenced from the same sample in a study of blood T cell repertoires in COVID-19. This table comes from immunoSEQ multiplex PCR, and its TCRdb copy is limited to in-frame clones, with some not included. The sample contains around 270,000 clones, over 70% of which appear only once. Sequences were obtained from PBMCs or T cells enriched from blood (not recorded which). The origin of the receptors is a woman in her forties who had been exposed to COVID-19.

The chain employs TRBV11-2 and TRBJ1-2; D gene unclear. Germline V CDR1 and CDR2: SGHAT, FQNNGV. The CDR3 totals 17 residues. V gave up 1 base and J gave up 2 bases, with 17 bases separating them. Written as DNA, the CDR3 is TGTGCCAGCAGCTTAGTGCCAGGAACCCGACAAAACTATGGCTACACCTTC. This encodes CASSLVPGTRQNYGYTF.

This chain uses TRBV6-4 with TRBJ2-1, with 12 nucleotides matching TRBD2. Trimming at V came to 0 bases and at J to 6 bases, leaving 3 bases not matched to a gene. The length of the CDR3 is 16 residues. CDR1 is MRHNA, CDR2 SNTAGT, per germline. The CDR3 is CASSDSGTSGLNEQFF. CDR3 coding DNA: TGTGCCAGCAGTGACTCTGGGACTAGCGGGCTCAATGAGCAGTTCTTC.

The rearrangement joins TRBV3-1 (or the pseudogene TRBV3-2) to TRBJ2-5; a weak D match, TRBD2 (6 bases). The CDR3 is 14 amino acids. V was clipped by 4 bases and J by 5 bases, with 14 bases between them. Germline V gives CDR1 LGHDT, CDR2 YNNKEL (reference sequence). The CDR3 spells CASSPAGSQETQYF. Written as DNA, the CDR3 is TGTGCCAGCAGCCCCGCCGGGAGCCAGGAGACCCAGTACTTC.

The gene calls are TRBV6-2 or TRBV6-3 and TRBJ2-7; possibly TRBD2 for D (6 bases). Germline V gives CDR1 MNHEY, CDR2 SVGEGT. This CDR3 has 13 residues. The V end lost 5 bases, the J end lost 4 bases, and 12 bases lay between the germline ends. The CDR3 loop is CASSRLGAYEQYF. The CDR3 region has the DNA TGTGCCAGCAGTCGACTAGGAGCTTACGAGCAGTACTTC.

J is TRBJ2-1 and V is TRBV28; TRBD1 might be the D (6 bases). Germline V gene data show CDR1 as MDHEN and CDR2 as SYDVKM. V was cut by 5 bases and J by 5 bases, with 19 bases left in between. CDR3 size: 16 residues. CDR3 sequence reads: CASSLRGIRTNNEQFF. CDR3 DNA sequence: TGTGCCAGCAGTCTCAGGGGAATTCGCACAAACAATGAGCAGTTCTTC.

This chain uses TRBV10-3 with TRBJ1-6; TRBD1 matches at 7 bases. This CDR3 is 14 amino acids long. Germline CDR1 is ENHRY and CDR2 is SYGVKD. V was clipped by 4 bases and J by 9 bases; unmatched bases: 6. CDR3 loop: CAISADREVSPLHF. The CDR3 DNA reads TGTGCCATCAGTGCCGACAGGGAGGTTTCACCCCTCCACTTT.

The J gene is TRBJ2-3, the V gene TRBV5-6; D not resolved. The CDR3 length is 19 residues. The germline gives CDR1 SGHDT, CDR2 YYEEEE. Trimming shortened V by 4 bases and J by 0 bases, and 24 bases separated the two germline ends. CDR3 residues: CASSVVLGDLKSSTDTQYF. The CDR3 nucleotides are TGTGCCAGCAGCGTAGTTCTAGGAGACCTGAAGTCTAGCACAGATACGCAGTATTTT.

V usage is TRBV4-3 and J usage is TRBJ1-2, with D perhaps TRBD1 (6 bases). CDR3 length: 16 amino acids. Germline CDR1 LGHNA, CDR2 YSLEER. Between the trimmed V and J ends, which lost 2 bases and 3 bases, there was a span of 16 bases. The CDR3 DNA reads TGCGCCAGCAGCCAAAGGACAGCCCTACCCCACTATGGCTACACCTTC. Protein product: CASSQRTALPHYGYTF.